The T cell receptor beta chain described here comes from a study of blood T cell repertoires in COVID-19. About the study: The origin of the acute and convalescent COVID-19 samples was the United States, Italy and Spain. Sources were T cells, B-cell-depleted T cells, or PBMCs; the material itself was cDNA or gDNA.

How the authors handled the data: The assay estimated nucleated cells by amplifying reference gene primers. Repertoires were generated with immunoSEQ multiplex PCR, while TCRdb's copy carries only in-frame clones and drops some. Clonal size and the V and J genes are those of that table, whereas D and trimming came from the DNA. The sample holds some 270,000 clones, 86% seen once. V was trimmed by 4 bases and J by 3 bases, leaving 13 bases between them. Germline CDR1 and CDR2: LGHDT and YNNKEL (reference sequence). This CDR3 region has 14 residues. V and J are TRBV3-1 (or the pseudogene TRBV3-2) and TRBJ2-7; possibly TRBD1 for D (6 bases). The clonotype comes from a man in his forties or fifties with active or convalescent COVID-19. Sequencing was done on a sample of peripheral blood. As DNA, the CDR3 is TGTGCCAGCAGCCCCGGTCCAGGGGTCTACGAGCAGTACTTC. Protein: CASSPGPGVYEQYF.